The T cell receptor (beta chain) under discussion was sequenced for a study of cytomegalovirus exposure and HLA in healthy donors. This clone was seen only a few times. The PCR had 60 Vbeta and 13 Jbeta primers. The assay was immunoSEQ multiplex PCR, and TCRdb's table has in-frame clones only and misses some. The table shows 150,000 to 200,000 clones, with roughly 65% occurring only once. The TCR sequence derives from a man aged 18 to 35 in good health and CMV-seropositive. The sequenced sample consisted of PBMCs.

CDR3 nucleotides: TGTGCCTGGAGTCGCAAGGACAGACTCAACACCGGGGAGCTGTTTTTT. This sequence encodes CAWSRKDRLNTGELFF. The chain is built from TRBV30 and TRBJ2-2; TRBD1 might be the D (6 bases). CDR1 GTSNPN and CDR2 SVGIG come from the germline V gene (reference sequence). The CDR3 contains 16 residues. The germline V and J ends were trimmed by 2 bases and 2 bases, with 15 bases remaining between them.